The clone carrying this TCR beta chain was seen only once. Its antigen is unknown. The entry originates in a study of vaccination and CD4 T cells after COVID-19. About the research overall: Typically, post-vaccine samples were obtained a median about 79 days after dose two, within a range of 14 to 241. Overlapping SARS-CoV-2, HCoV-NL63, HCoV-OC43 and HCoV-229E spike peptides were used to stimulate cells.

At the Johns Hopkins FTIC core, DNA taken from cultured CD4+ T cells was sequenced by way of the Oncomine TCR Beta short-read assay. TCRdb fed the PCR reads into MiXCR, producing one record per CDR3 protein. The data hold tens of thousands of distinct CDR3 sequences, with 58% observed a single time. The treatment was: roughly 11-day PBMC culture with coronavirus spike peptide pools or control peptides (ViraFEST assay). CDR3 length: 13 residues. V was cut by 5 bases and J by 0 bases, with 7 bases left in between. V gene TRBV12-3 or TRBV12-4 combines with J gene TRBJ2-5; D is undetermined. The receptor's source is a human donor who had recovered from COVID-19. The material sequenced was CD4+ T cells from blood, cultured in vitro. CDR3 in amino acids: CASSIRHQETQYF. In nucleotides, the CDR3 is TGTGCCAGCAGTATACGGCACCAAGAGACCCAGTACTTC.